This T cell receptor (beta chain) was captured in a study of tumor-infiltrating lymphocytes in primary liver carcinoma. Blood RNA was derived from unsorted whole blood, and germline DNA was extracted too. CDR1 and CDR2 from the germline V gene are SEHNR and FQNEAQ (reference sequence). The CDR3 has 15 residues. V gave up 5 bases and J gave up 7 bases; unmatched junction bases: 4. Starting from 400 to 500 ng of total RNA, TCR beta cDNA was produced with a primer in the constant region. For TCR beta, libraries were produced by three nested multiplex PCR rounds using slightly modified ARM-PCR. Amplification in the first two PCR rounds was performed using TRBV1-TRBV30 forward primers and a C-beta reverse primer for 10 cycles each. TCRdb recomputed calls from the multiplex PCR reads with MiXCR, one row per CDR3 protein. Of over 250,000 distinct CDR3 sequences in the sample, 50% to 75% were seen once.

The sample comprised peripheral blood. The TCR originated in a woman aged 30 to 39 with primary liver carcinoma and hepatitis B virus infection. The chain employs TRBV7-9 and TRBJ2-1; 14 nucleotides line up with TRBD2. The chain's CDR3 is CASSQGLAGDNEQFF. The DNA of the CDR3 is TGTGCCAGCAGCCAGGGACTAGCGGGAGATAATGAGCAGTTCTTC.